This T cell receptor (beta chain) was captured in a study of blood T cell repertoires in COVID-19. There are a few counts of this clone. Seattle patient enrollment occurred during active infection, with longitudinal follow-up thereafter. Per the authors' pipeline: It was from reference gene primer amplification that nucleated cell counts were estimated. Here immunoSEQ multiplex PCR was the method, and the copy in TCRdb shows in-frame clones only, minus some. Clonal size and the V and J genes are those of that table, whereas D and trimming came from the DNA. Of about 200,000 clones in the sample, under 90% were seen once. The CDR3 is 15 amino acids. The germline V gene has CDR1 KGHSH and CDR2 LQKENI. With 3 bases removed from V and 0 bases from J, the gap between germline ends came to 11 bases.

The material sequenced was peripheral blood. The source of this sequence is an elderly woman with COVID-19, enrolled during active disease. The chain employs TRBV18 and TRBJ1-2; no clear D. The DNA for the CDR3 is TGTGCCAGCTCACCCGGCGGCACCTCTAACTATGGCTACACCTTC. Protein: CASSPGGTSNYGYTF.